This is a list of T cell receptor beta chains from one sample in a study of cytomegalovirus exposure and HLA in healthy donors. The protocol was immunoSEQ multiplex PCR, while the TCRdb copy is restricted to in-frame clones and leaves out a portion. The sample lists tens of thousands of clones, around 85% occurring once. The source material was PBMCs. The origin of the receptors is a man in his forties or fifties in good health and CMV-seronegative. The CDR3 runs from the conserved cysteine through the conserved F or W. The D gene is left open where the match is weak. Expanded clones get a size class; other rows say once, few or many, or leave the size out.

V: TRBV7-9; J: TRBJ2-3; size: -; D: -; DNA: TGTGCCAGCAGCCCCACCACACCCACGGATACGCAGTATTTT; CDR3: CASSPTTPTDTQYF
V: TRBV30; J: TRBJ2-2; size: -; D: TRBD1; DNA: TGTGCCTGGAGCGTTACGACAGGGGCGGTCACCGGGGAGCTGTTTTTT; CDR3: CAWSVTTGAVTGELFF
V: TRBV6-5; J: TRBJ1-6; size: once; D: -; DNA: TGTGCCAGCACCAACCGGGGGGGCGTTTCACCCCTCCACTTT; CDR3: CASTNRGGVSPLHF
V: TRBV28; J: TRBJ1-2; size: -; D: -; DNA: TGTGCCAGCAGTTTTGTGGGGGGTTACCACTATGGCTACACCTTC; CDR3: CASSFVGGYHYGYTF
V: TRBV4-3; J: TRBJ2-5; size: -; D: -; DNA: TGCGCCAGCAGCCAATCCACCGAAGCCCAAGAGACCCAGTACTTC; CDR3: CASSQSTEAQETQYF
V: TRBV7-2; J: TRBJ2-1; size: -; D: -; DNA: TGTGCCAGCAGCTTCGGGGTGAGCTCCTACAATGAGCAGTTCTTC; CDR3: CASSFGVSSYNEQFF
V: TRBV10-2; J: TRBJ1-5; size: -; D: -; DNA: TGCGCCAGCAGAAAACAGGGAGGGGGCAATCAGCCCCAGCATTTT; CDR3: CASRKQGGGNQPQHF
V: TRBV18; J: TRBJ2-3; size: -; D: TRBD1; DNA: TGTGCCAGCTCACCAGGAGGACAGGGCAATCGAAATACGCAGTATTTT; CDR3: CASSPGGQGNRNTQYF
V: TRBV7-2; J: TRBJ2-1; size: once; D: -; DNA: TGTGCCAGCAGCTCCATGCCAGTGGCCGAGCAGTTCTTC; CDR3: CASSSMPVAEQFF
V: TRBV29-1; J: TRBJ2-1; size: -; D: TRBD2; DNA: TGCAGCGTTGAAGGGGTTTGGCCTAGCGGGGGCTTTGTGGACAATGAGCAGTTCTTC; CDR3: CSVEGVWPSGGFVDNEQFF
V: TRBV5-4; J: TRBJ1-2; size: -; D: -; DNA: TGTGCCAGCAGCGAACAGGGAAACTATGGCTACACCTTC; CDR3: CASSEQGNYGYTF
V: TRBV19; J: TRBJ1-2; size: -; D: -; DNA: TGTGCCAGTAGTATTGAGGGTGTTGCGGCTAATGGCTACACCTTC; CDR3: CASSIEGVAANGYTF
V: TRBV7-2; J: TRBJ1-4; size: -; D: -; DNA: TGTGCCAGCAGCCCCTTCAGGGGTGTAACTAATGAAAAACTGTTTTTT; CDR3: CASSPFRGVTNEKLFF
V: TRBV7-3; J: TRBJ1-2; size: -; D: -; DNA: TGTGCCAGCAGCTCCGGGACAACTTCTGGCTACACCTTC; CDR3: CASSSGTTSGYTF
V: TRBV6-6; J: TRBJ2-1; size: -; D: -; DNA: TGTGCCAGCAGTTACGAGGGCAGATCCTACAATGAGCAGTTCTTC; CDR3: CASSYEGRSYNEQFF
V: TRBV27; J: TRBJ1-1; size: -; D: TRBD1; DNA: TGTGCCACGAGTCGACAGGGGGGACTCGGTGAAGCTTTCTTT; CDR3: CATSRQGGLGEAFF
V: TRBV30; J: TRBJ2-3; size: -; D: TRBD1; DNA: TGTGCCTGGGTTCGATGGGAACAGGGGGCAGATACGCAGTATTTT; CDR3: CAWVRWEQGADTQYF
V: TRBV28; J: TRBJ2-2; size: -; D: -; DNA: TGTGCCAGCAGTCTTATGGGCCTCGCGAACACCGGGGAGCTGTTTTTT; CDR3: CASSLMGLANTGELFF
V: TRBV11-3; J: TRBJ2-1; size: -; D: TRBD2; DNA: TGTGCCAGCAGCCCTCTAGCGGGGGGGCTGTTTGGTGAGCAGTTCTTC; CDR3: CASSPLAGGLFGEQFF
V: TRBV5-6; J: TRBJ2-7; size: once; D: -; DNA: TGTGCCAGCAGCCGACTAGTGAATAACGAGCAGTACTTC; CDR3: CASSRLVNNEQYF
V: TRBV27; J: TRBJ1-1; size: -; D: -; DNA: TGTGCCAGCAGTTTAGCGGGGAGCACTGAAGCTTTCTTT; CDR3: CASSLAGSTEAFF
V: TRBV5-5; J: TRBJ2-7; size: once; D: -; DNA: TGTGCCAGCAGCCCAGTTCCCTCCTACGAGCAGTACTTC; CDR3: CASSPVPSYEQYF
V: TRBV28; J: TRBJ2-5; size: -; D: TRBD2; DNA: TGTGCCAGCAGTTTCGGAACTAGCGGGGCCCCGGGGGAGGAGACCCAGTACTTC; CDR3: CASSFGTSGAPGEETQYF
V: TRBV5-6; J: TRBJ1-1; size: few; D: TRBD1; DNA: TGTGCCAGCAGCTTGGGTTGGGACAGAGTGAACACTGAAGCTTTCTTT; CDR3: CASSLGWDRVNTEAFF
V: TRBV4-3; J: TRBJ1-6; size: few; D: -; DNA: TGCGCCAGCAGCCAAGCAGGGCCTAATTCACCCCTCCACTTT; CDR3: CASSQAGPNSPLHF
V: TRBV11-3; J: TRBJ2-2; size: once; D: TRBD1; DNA: TGTGCCAGCAGCTTAGAGGACAGGGTTACCGGGGAGCTGTTTTTT; CDR3: CASSLEDRVTGELFF
V: TRBV27; J: TRBJ2-2; size: -; D: TRBD1; DNA: TGTGCCAGCAGTAGAGACAGGGTAAATACCGGGGAGCTGTTTTTT; CDR3: CASSRDRVNTGELFF
V: TRBV25-1; J: TRBJ1-2; size: -; D: -; DNA: TGTGCCAGCAGTCGAGGACAGTTTGATGGCTACACCTTC; CDR3: CASSRGQFDGYTF
V: TRBV7-9; J: TRBJ2-7; size: -; D: -; DNA: TGTGCCAGCAGCTTAGGATCCGGGGTGCAGTACTTC; CDR3: CASSLGSGVQYF
V: TRBV5-1; J: TRBJ1-1; size: -; D: -; DNA: TGCGCCAGCAGGCCCACAGGGTACACTGAAGCTTTCTTT; CDR3: CASRPTGYTEAFF
V: TRBV11-2; J: TRBJ2-2; size: -; D: TRBD2; DNA: TGTGCCAGCAGCTTATCTCAGCGGGGATCCGGGGAGCTGTTTTTT; CDR3: CASSLSQRGSGELFF
V: TRBV15; J: TRBJ1-2; size: -; D: -; DNA: TGTGCCACCAGCAGACGCGGACAGCACTATGGCTACACCTTC; CDR3: CATSRRGQHYGYTF
V: TRBV7-9; J: TRBJ1-3; size: -; D: TRBD1; DNA: TGTGCCAGCAGCCCGGGACAGGGGGCGGACACCATATATTTT; CDR3: CASSPGQGADTIYF
V: TRBV7-9; J: TRBJ2-1; size: few; D: -; DNA: TGTGCCAGCAGCTCACTCGGCGGAGATTTGGATGAGCAGTTCTTC; CDR3: CASSSLGGDLDEQFF
V: TRBV30; J: TRBJ2-7; size: -; D: -; DNA: TGTGCCTGGCGCGGGTCCTACGAGCAGTACTTC; CDR3: CAWRGSYEQYF
V: TRBV2; J: TRBJ1-5; size: -; D: -; DNA: TGTGCCAGCAGTGAATTGTGGGCAGGCCAGCATTTT; CDR3: CASSELWAGQHF
V: TRBV11-3; J: TRBJ1-1; size: -; D: -; DNA: TGTGCCAGCAGCGTAACTTTAAGAGGGGGGGTAACTGAAGCTTTCTTT; CDR3: CASSVTLRGGVTEAFF
V: TRBV6-1; J: TRBJ1-6; size: -; D: TRBD1; DNA: TGTGCCAGCAGTGCACAGGGGGCGCGGGGTTCACCCCTCCACTTT; CDR3: CASSAQGARGSPLHF
V: TRBV21-1; J: TRBJ2-1; size: once; D: -; DNA: TGTGCCAGCACACCGACAGGGTCCAATGAGCAGTTCTTC; CDR3: CASTPTGSNEQFF
V: TRBV30; J: TRBJ1-2; size: -; D: TRBD1; DNA: TGTGCCTGGAGTGTAAACAGGGGGCCAGGGTATGGCTACACCTTC; CDR3: CAWSVNRGPGYGYTF
V: TRBV7-2; J: TRBJ2-2; size: once; D: TRBD2; DNA: TGTGCCAGCAGCTTTCGTGCGCGGGGGGGCCAAGGGGAGCTGTTTTTT; CDR3: CASSFRARGGQGELFF
V: TRBV4-3; J: TRBJ2-2; size: -; D: -; DNA: TGCGCCAGCAGCCAAGAACAGAACACCGGGGAGCTGTTTTTT; CDR3: CASSQEQNTGELFF
V: TRBV5-1; J: TRBJ2-5; size: once; D: -; DNA: TGCGCCAGCAGCTTGCCAGCAGGGTCTGGAGAGACCCAGTACTTC; CDR3: CASSLPAGSGETQYF
V: TRBV15; J: TRBJ2-5; size: -; D: TRBD2; DNA: TGTGCCACCAGCAGAGAAGGACTAGCGGGGTGGTCGAAGACCCAGTACTTC; CDR3: CATSREGLAGWSKTQYF
V: TRBV19; J: TRBJ2-5; size: -; D: -; DNA: TGTGCCAGTAGCACTTCTATGGAGACCCAGTACTTC; CDR3: CASSTSMETQYF
V: TRBV5-4; J: TRBJ1-6; size: -; D: -; DNA: TGTGCCAGCAGCCACCCTTCGTCAGGGAGGGAATCACCCCTCCACTTT; CDR3: CASSHPSSGRESPLHF
V: TRBV18; J: TRBJ2-3; size: once; D: TRBD1; DNA: TGTGCCAGCTCACCATTTCGGGACAGGAGCACAGATACGCAGTATTTT; CDR3: CASSPFRDRSTDTQYF
V: TRBV10-3; J: TRBJ2-2; size: few; D: TRBD2; DNA: TGTGCCATCAGATCGACTAGCGGGCCCGGGGAGCTGTTTTTT; CDR3: CAIRSTSGPGELFF
V: TRBV2; J: TRBJ1-1; size: -; D: TRBD1; DNA: TGTGCCAGCCAACTACAGGGGGGAATCACTGAAGCTTTCTTT; CDR3: CASQLQGGITEAFF
V: TRBV4-3; J: TRBJ1-6; size: -; D: -; DNA: TGCGCCAGCAGCCAAGGGATCTCTGGGACTTATAATTCACCCCTCCACTTT; CDR3: CASSQGISGTYNSPLHF
V: TRBV11-2; J: TRBJ2-7; size: -; D: TRBD1; DNA: TGTGCCAGCAGCCTCGGAACGGTCAGGGGGTCTGTTCACGAGCAGTACTTC; CDR3: CASSLGTVRGSVHEQYF
V: TRBV6-1; J: TRBJ2-7; size: -; D: TRBD1; DNA: TGTGCCAGCAGTTCGGGACAGGGGGCTTACGAGCAGTACTTC; CDR3: CASSSGQGAYEQYF
V: TRBV28; J: TRBJ2-1; size: -; D: TRBD2; DNA: TGTGCCAGCACCGCCGGGACTAGCGGGGGAGAGGAGCAGTTCTTC; CDR3: CASTAGTSGGEEQFF
V: TRBV18; J: TRBJ2-5; size: -; D: -; DNA: TGTGCCAGCTCACCACCACGGACACCAGGGTTTCGGGAGACCCAGTACTTC; CDR3: CASSPPRTPGFRETQYF
V: TRBV30; J: TRBJ2-2; size: -; D: TRBD2; DNA: TGTGCCTGGAGTGGCGGGGGTCCGACCGGGGAGCTGTTTTTT; CDR3: CAWSGGGPTGELFF
V: TRBV7-9; J: TRBJ2-2; size: -; D: TRBD1; DNA: TGTGCCAGCAGCAAAACGACAGGGTTTAACACCGGGGAGCTGTTTTTT; CDR3: CASSKTTGFNTGELFF
V: TRBV2; J: TRBJ2-2; size: -; D: -; DNA: TGTGCCAGCAGGGCCGGGGGTTCCACCGGGGAGCTGTTTTTT; CDR3: CASRAGGSTGELFF
V: TRBV30; J: TRBJ1-5; size: -; D: TRBD1; DNA: TGTGCCTGGCGACAGGGTGCAAATCAGCCCCAGCATTTT; CDR3: CAWRQGANQPQHF
V: TRBV7-2; J: TRBJ1-1; size: -; D: -; DNA: TGTGCCAGCAGCTTCGGGGCCGGGGAGGCTGAAGCTTTCTTT; CDR3: CASSFGAGEAEAFF